This record concerns one T cell receptor (beta chain) sequence. Assay: immunoSEQ multiplex PCR; the TCRdb copy retains only in-frame clones and omits some. The repertoire holds around 600,000 clones, with approximately 95% as singletons. These data are taken from a study of shared clonotypes between healthy human individuals. About the research overall: Each donor's CD4 naive and CD4 memory cells filled three plates apiece, CD8 naive two, and CD8 memory one.

V gave up 2 bases and J gave up 0 bases; unmatched junction bases: 7. This CDR3 comprises 17 residues. The V gene's germline CDR1 is MGHRA and CDR2 YSYEKL. Naive CD8 cells lacked CD45RO, underwent positive selection for CCR7 and left out terminally differentiated effector memory CD45RA+ cells. The sample comprised naive CD8+ T cells sorted from blood. The rearrangement joins TRBV4-1 to TRBJ1-3, with 7 nucleotides matching TRBD1. This receptor was identified in a woman in her 30s in good health. The CDR3 bases are TGCGCCAGCAGCCAAACAGGGGCTACCAGCTCTGGAAACACCATATATTTT. Protein sequence: CASSQTGATSSGNTIYF.